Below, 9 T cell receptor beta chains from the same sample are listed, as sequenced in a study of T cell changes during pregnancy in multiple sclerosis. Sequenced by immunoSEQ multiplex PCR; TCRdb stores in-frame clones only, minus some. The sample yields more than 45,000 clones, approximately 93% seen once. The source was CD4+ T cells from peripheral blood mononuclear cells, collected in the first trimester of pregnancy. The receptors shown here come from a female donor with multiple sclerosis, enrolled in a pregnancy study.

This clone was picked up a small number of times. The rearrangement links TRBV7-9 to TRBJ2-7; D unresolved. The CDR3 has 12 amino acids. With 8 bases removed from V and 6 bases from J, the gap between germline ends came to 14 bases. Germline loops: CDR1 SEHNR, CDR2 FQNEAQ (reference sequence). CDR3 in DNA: TGTGCCAGCGGCGAGGTATTAGGCGAGCAGTACTTC. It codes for CASGEVLGEQYF.

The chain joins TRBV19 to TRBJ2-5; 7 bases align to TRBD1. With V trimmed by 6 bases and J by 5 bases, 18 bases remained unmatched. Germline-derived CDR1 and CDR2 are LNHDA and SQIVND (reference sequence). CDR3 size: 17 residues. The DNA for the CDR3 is TGTGCCAGTAGCCCTTTACCCCTGCGACAGGGCCGGGAGACCCAGTACTTC. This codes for CASSPLPLRQGRETQYF.

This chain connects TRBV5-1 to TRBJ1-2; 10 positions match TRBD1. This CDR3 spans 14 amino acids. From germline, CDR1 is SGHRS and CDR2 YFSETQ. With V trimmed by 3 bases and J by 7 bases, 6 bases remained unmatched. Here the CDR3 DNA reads TGCGCCAGCAGCTGGGGACAGGGGTCGGCTGGCTACACCTTC. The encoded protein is CASSWGQGSAGYTF.

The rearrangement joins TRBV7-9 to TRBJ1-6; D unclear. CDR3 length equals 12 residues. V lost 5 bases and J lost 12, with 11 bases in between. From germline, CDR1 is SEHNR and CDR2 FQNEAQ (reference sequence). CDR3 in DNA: TGTGCCAGCAGCCCCTCGATCGGACCCCTCCACTTT. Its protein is CASSPSIGPLHF.

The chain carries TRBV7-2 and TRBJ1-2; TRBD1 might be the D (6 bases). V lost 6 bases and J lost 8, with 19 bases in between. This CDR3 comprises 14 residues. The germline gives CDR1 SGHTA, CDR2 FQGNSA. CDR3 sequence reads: CASRPGQPLTGYTF. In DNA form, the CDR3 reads TGTGCCAGCAGACCCGGACAGCCCCTTACCGGCTACACCTTC.

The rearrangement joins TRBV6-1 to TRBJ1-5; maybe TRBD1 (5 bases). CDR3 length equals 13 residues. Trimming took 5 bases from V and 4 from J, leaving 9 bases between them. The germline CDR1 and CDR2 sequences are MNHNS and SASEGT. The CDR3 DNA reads TGTGCCAGCAGTACAGGCAGGAATCAGCCCCAGCATTTT. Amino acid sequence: CASSTGRNQPQHF.

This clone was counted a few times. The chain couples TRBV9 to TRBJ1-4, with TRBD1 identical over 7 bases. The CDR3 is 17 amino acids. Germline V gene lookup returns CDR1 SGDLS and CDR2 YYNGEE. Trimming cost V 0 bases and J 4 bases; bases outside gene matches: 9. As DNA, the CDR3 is TGTGCCAGCAGCGTAGGTAACACAGGGGCTGGTAATGAAAAACTGTTTTTT. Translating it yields CASSVGNTGAGNEKLFF.

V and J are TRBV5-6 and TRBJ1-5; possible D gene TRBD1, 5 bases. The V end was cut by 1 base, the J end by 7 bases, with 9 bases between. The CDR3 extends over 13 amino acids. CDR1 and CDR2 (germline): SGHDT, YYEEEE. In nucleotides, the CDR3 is TGTGCCAGCAGCTTGTTCGGACAACAGCCCCAGCATTTT. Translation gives CASSLFGQQPQHF.

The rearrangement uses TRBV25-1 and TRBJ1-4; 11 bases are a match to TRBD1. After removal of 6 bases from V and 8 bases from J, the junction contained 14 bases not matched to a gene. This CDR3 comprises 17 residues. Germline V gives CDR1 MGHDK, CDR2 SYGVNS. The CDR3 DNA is TGTGCCAGCAGCGCACGAGGCTCGGGACAGGGGGGAGAAAAACTGTTTTTT. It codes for CASSARGSGQGGEKLFF.